This TCR beta chain was sequenced during a study of blood T cell repertoires in COVID-19. The CDR3 is 15 amino acids. Germline V gene sequence: CDR1 LNHDA, CDR2 SQIVND (reference sequence). The V and J ends lost 0 bases and 5 bases respectively, with 14 bases between them. Original processing notes: Using reference gene primer amplification, nucleated cell counts were estimated. Sequenced by immunoSEQ multiplex PCR; TCRdb stores in-frame clones only, minus some. The DNA gave D and trimming, while V, J and clone size come from that table. The repertoire holds roughly 100,000 clones, with about four fifths as singletons.

The source material was peripheral blood. This TCR came from a woman aged 55-75 years with acute or convalescent COVID-19. The chain has TRBV19 and TRBJ2-7; D perhaps matches TRBD1 (6 bases). This CDR3 is CASSIEVRGIDEQYF. The CDR3 DNA reads TGTGCCAGTAGTATAGAAGTCAGGGGCATAGACGAGCAGTACTTC.